This T cell receptor (beta chain) was retrieved from a study of CXCR3-negative and CXCR3-positive naive CD8 T cells. The authors prepared UMI-labeled TRB cDNA libraries by 5' RACE. TCRdb reprocessed the 5' RACE reads, with one entry per CDR3 protein and no DNA. The sample's table shows around 140,000 distinct CDR3 sequences. CDR3 length: 20 residues. The chain recombines TRBV12-3 or TRBV12-4 with TRBJ2-3; TCRdb gives TRBD2 as the D gene, but with no DNA this cannot be confirmed. The sequence was obtained from a human donor in good health. Some clones in this sample may be carry-over from other donors' samples. The sequencing sample was made of naive CXCR3- CD8+ T cells from blood. Documented subset: CD45RO-CCR7+CD27+CD95- naive CD8+ T cells lacking CXCR3 (TNR3-). CDR3 sequence reads: CASSRPSSGGTHPSTDTQYF.